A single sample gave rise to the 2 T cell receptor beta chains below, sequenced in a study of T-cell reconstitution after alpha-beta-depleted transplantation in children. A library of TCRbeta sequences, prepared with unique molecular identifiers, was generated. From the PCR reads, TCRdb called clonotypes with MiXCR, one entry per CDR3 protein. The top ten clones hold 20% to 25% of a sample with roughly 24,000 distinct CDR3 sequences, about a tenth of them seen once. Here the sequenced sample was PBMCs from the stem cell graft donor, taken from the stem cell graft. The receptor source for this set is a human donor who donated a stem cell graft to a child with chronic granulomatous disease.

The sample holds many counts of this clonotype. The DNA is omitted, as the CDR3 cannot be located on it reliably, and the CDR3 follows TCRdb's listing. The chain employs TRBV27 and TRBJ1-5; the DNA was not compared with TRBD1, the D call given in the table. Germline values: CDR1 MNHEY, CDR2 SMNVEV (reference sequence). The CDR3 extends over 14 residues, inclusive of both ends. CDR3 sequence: CASSSGQGAQPQHF.

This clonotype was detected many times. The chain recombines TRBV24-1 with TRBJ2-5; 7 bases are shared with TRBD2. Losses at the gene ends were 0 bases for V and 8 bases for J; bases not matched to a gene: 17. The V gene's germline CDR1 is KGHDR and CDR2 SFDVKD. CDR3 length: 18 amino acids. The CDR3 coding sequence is TGTGCCACCAGTGATTTGGGGATCCTAGCGGCGGGCCTAGACACCCAGTACTTC. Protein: CATSDLGILAAGLDTQYF.